This T cell receptor beta chain was found in a study of blood T cell repertoires in COVID-19. Study-wide context: Donors in the United States, Italy and Spain gave samples during acute or convalescent COVID-19.

Trimming cost V 4 bases and J 9 bases, with 13 bases left between them. The CDR3 runs 12 residues. Germline values: CDR1 MGHDK, CDR2 SYGVNS. Original processing notes: How many nucleated cells were present was estimated from reference gene primer amplification. Clones were read by immunoSEQ multiplex PCR, and TCRdb kept only the in-frame ones, dropping some. That table gives V, J and clone size, and the DNA gave D and trimming. The sample lists 250,000 to 350,000 clones; 90% were seen once. Sequenced: peripheral blood. This chain connects TRBV25-1 to TRBJ2-7; D possibly corresponds to TRBD1 (5 bases). The receptor was derived from a young woman with COVID-19, enrolled during active disease. The chain's CDR3 is CASSAPGRGQYF. The CDR3 DNA is TGTGCCAGCAGTGCACCAGGGCGTGGGCAGTACTTC.